The rows below give T cell receptor beta chains drawn from one sample of a study of blood T cell repertoires in COVID-19. TCRdb keeps only in-frame clones here, not all; method: immunoSEQ multiplex PCR. The sample has roughly 260,000 clones, about 88% seen once. Material for sequencing was peripheral blood. Receptors originate from a woman in her thirties or forties who had recovered from COVID-19. Each CDR3 is given with its conserved first and last residue. D genes are given only for firm matches. Size is stated for part of the rows, as once, few or many counts, or as a class when the clone is expanded.

clone_size j_call d_call v_call cdr3_length cdr3_aa cdr3_nt
. TRBJ1-6 . TRBV6-5 15 CASTLTRTANSPLHF TGTGCCAGCACCCTTACAAGGACAGCCAATTCACCCCTCCACTTT
. TRBJ2-7 . TRBV7-2 13 CASSTRLRVEQYF TGTGCCAGCAGCACCCGCCTCAGGGTCGAGCAGTACTTC
many TRBJ1-5 . TRBV19 15 CASSVFGFGNQPQHF TGTGCCAGTAGTGTCTTCGGGTTTGGCAATCAGCCCCAGCATTTT
. TRBJ2-2 . TRBV19 14 CASRRGANTGELFF TGTGCCAGTAGGCGGGGCGCGAACACCGGGGAGCTGTTTTTT
. TRBJ2-7 . TRBV12-5 11 CASVASYEQYF TGTGCATCGGTTGCCTCCTACGAGCAGTACTTC
. TRBJ1-1 . TRBV6-1 13 CASSDSRDPEAFF TGTGCCAGCAGTGATTCGAGGGATCCTGAAGCTTTCTTT
. TRBJ1-2 TRBD1 TRBV27 13 CASSFDTGGGYTF TGTGCCAGCAGTTTTGATACAGGGGGAGGCTACACCTTC
. TRBJ1-1 TRBD1 TRBV28 13 CATWDRVIAEAFF TGTGCCACGTGGGACAGGGTAATAGCTGAAGCTTTCTTT
. TRBJ1-2 . TRBV18 13 CASSPSTGYGYTF TGTGCCAGCTCACCATCCACGGGCTATGGCTACACCTTC
. TRBJ1-2 TRBD1 TRBV4-3 14 CASSTRDRRGGYTF TGCGCCAGCAGCACCAGGGACAGGAGGGGAGGCTACACCTTC
. TRBJ2-5 . TRBV24-1 13 CATSRTSWETQYF TGTGCCACCAGCCGAACTAGTTGGGAGACCCAGTACTTC
. TRBJ2-5 TRBD2 TRBV6-6 15 CASSYSASGVETQYF TGTGCCAGCAGTTACTCGGCTAGCGGGGTAGAGACCCAGTACTTC
few TRBJ1-4 . TRBV19 13 CASSTTVAEKLFF TGTGCCAGTAGTACGACAGTGGCTGAAAAACTGTTTTTT
. TRBJ1-5 . TRBV4-2 16 CASSPGKGNVYQPQHF TGTGCCAGCAGCCCCGGCAAGGGGAATGTTTATCAGCCCCAGCATTTT
. TRBJ2-5 TRBD2 TRBV14 18 CASSQDLIAGGLRETQYF TGTGCCAGCAGCCAAGATCTAATAGCGGGAGGACTGCGAGAGACCCAGTACTTC
. TRBJ2-1 TRBD2 TRBV29-1 15 CSVGGGREGYNEQFF TGCAGCGTTGGCGGTGGGCGGGAGGGGTACAATGAGCAGTTCTTC
. TRBJ2-1 TRBD1 TRBV28 16 CASRYSGTGMDNEQFF TGTGCCAGCAGATACTCCGGGACAGGGATGGACAATGAGCAGTTCTTC
. TRBJ2-7 . TRBV19 14 CASSAAGENYEQYF TGTGCCAGTAGTGCGGCAGGGGAGAACTACGAGCAGTACTTC
. TRBJ2-5 TRBD1 TRBV7-9 15 CASSPGQGFMETQYF TGTGCCAGCAGCCCGGGACAGGGATTTATGGAGACCCAGTACTTC
. TRBJ2-1 . TRBV29-1 14 CSTAGGLSYNEQFF TGCAGCACGGCGGGCGGACTATCCTACAATGAGCAGTTCTTC
. TRBJ1-3 TRBD1 TRBV19 15 CASSIGRGSGNTIYF TGTGCCAGTAGTATTGGCAGGGGGTCCGGAAACACCATATATTTT
. TRBJ1-5 . TRBV5-6 13 CASRKQGSQPQHF TGTGCCAGCAGAAAACAGGGATCTCAGCCCCAGCATTTT
. TRBJ1-2 . TRBV5-6 14 CASSLRGGPYGYTF TGTGCCAGCAGCTTGAGGGGGGGCCCCTATGGCTACACCTTC
. TRBJ2-7 TRBD1 TRBV4-3 15 CASSQGQGVFYEQYF TGCGCCAGCAGCCAGGGACAGGGGGTTTTTTACGAGCAGTACTTC
. TRBJ2-7 . TRBV2 14 CASSVLQQSYEQYF TGTGCCAGCAGTGTTTTACAGCAATCCTACGAGCAGTACTTC
. TRBJ1-2 . TRBV20-1 11 CSATGQLGYTF TGCAGTGCGACCGGACAGCTCGGCTACACCTTC
. TRBJ1-4 TRBD1 TRBV12-3/TRBV12-4 13 CASRSTGGEKLFF TGTGCCAGCAGGTCGACAGGGGGAGAAAAACTGTTTTTT
. TRBJ2-2 TRBD2 TRBV9 16 CASRSGLAANTGELFF TGTGCCAGCAGGTCAGGGCTAGCGGCGAACACCGGGGAGCTGTTTTTT